These 10 T cell receptor beta chains originate from one sample sequenced in a study of cytotoxic CD8 clonotypes in ibrutinib-treated CLL. The data were produced by immunoSEQ multiplex PCR, yet TCRdb's version contains in-frame clones alone and is incomplete. The table has about 68,000 clones, 68% seen once; the top ten hold roughly 5.7%. The starting material was PBMCs, obtained after 12 months of ibrutinib treatment. These receptors all come from a human donor with chronic lymphocytic leukemia.

The chain employs TRBV7-8 and TRBJ1-2, with D tentatively TRBD1 (6 bases). Germline CDR1 and CDR2: SGHVS and FQNEAQ. V was clipped by 5 bases and J by 1 base, with 14 bases between them. The length of the CDR3 is 15 residues. In DNA form, the CDR3 reads TGTGCCAGCAGCACTGGCCACAGGGTTAACTATGGCTACACCTTC. Its protein product is CASSTGHRVNYGYTF.

This clone was counted only a few times. The chain has TRBV7-6 and TRBJ2-2; D possibly corresponds to TRBD1 (5 bases). The CDR3 is 14 residues long. Germline V CDR1 and CDR2: SGHVS, FNYEAQ. V was clipped by 1 base and J by 4 bases, with 7 bases between them. The CDR3 nucleotides read TGTGCCAGCAGCTTAGGACAGCTCACCGGGGAGCTGTTTTTT. Translated, it gives CASSLGQLTGELFF.

This clone was counted only a few times. This sequence joins TRBV30 and TRBJ1-2, with no clear D. The germline V gene encodes CDR1 GTSNPN and CDR2 SVGIG (reference sequence). Trimming removed 3 bases at V and 5 bases at J, with 19 bases between. This CDR3 region has 15 residues. The CDR3 DNA reads TGTGCCTGGAGCCCTCCGGGAACAGCATCGTATGGCTACACCTTC. Protein product: CAWSPPGTASYGYTF.

The chain carries TRBV18 and TRBJ2-6; 7 positions match TRBD2. Unmatched junction bases numbered 2, after V lost 0 bases and J lost 6 bases. From germline, CDR1 is KGHSH and CDR2 LQKENI. The CDR3 totals 15 residues. The chain's CDR3 is CASSPPGGLANVLTF. The CDR3 DNA reads as TGTGCCAGCTCACCACCCGGGGGGTTGGCCAACGTCCTGACTTTC. The whole variable domain, filled in from reference TRBV18 and TRBJ2-6, reads NAGVMQNPRHLVRRRGQEARLRCSPMKGHSHVYWYRQLPEEGLKFMVYLQKENIIDESGMPKERFSAEFPKEGPSILRIQQVVRGDSAAYFCASSPPGGLANVLTFGAGSRLTVL.

V is TRBV11-2 and J is TRBJ1-3; D is uncertain. This CDR3 comprises 16 residues. Trimming cost V 3 bases and J 0 bases, with 12 bases left between them. The germline CDR1 and CDR2 sequences are SGHAT and FQNNGV. CDR3 bases: TGTGCCAGCAGCTTCCTCGGACGGCCCTCTGGAAACACCATATATTTT. It specifies CASSFLGRPSGNTIYF.

The chain carries TRBV30 and TRBJ2-7; D ambiguous. Germline lookup yields CDR1 GTSNPN and CDR2 SVGIG (reference sequence). Trimming cost V 0 bases and J 0 bases, with 15 bases left between them. The CDR3 contains 16 residues. The CDR3 region is CAWSVLGHWSSYEQYF. CDR3 coding DNA: TGTGCCTGGAGTGTCCTGGGCCACTGGAGCTCCTACGAGCAGTACTTC.

The chain carries TRBV5-1 and TRBJ2-7; 10 bases agree with TRBD1. CDR1 SGHRS and CDR2 YFSETQ come from the germline V gene. The CDR3 consists of 13 residues. Germline trimming cut 3 bases from V and 4 bases from J; bases unmatched to any gene: 1. As DNA, the CDR3 is TGCGCCAGCAGCTGGGGACAGGGGTACGAGCAGTACTTC. Translated: CASSWGQGYEQYF.

DNA of the CDR3: TGTGCCAGCAGTATACGGGACAGGGGGCAAAATGAGCAGTTCTTC. As protein: CASSIRDRGQNEQFF. The chain joins TRBV27 to TRBJ2-1; 12 nucleotides align to TRBD1. The CDR3 loop spans 15 amino acids. CDR1 and CDR2 from the germline V gene are MNHEY and SMNVEV (reference sequence). Unmatched junction bases numbered 6, after V lost 5 bases and J lost 7 bases.

V is TRBV30 and J is TRBJ1-1; 7 bases fit TRBD1. CDR1 GTSNPN and CDR2 SVGIG come from the germline V gene (reference sequence). Trimming at V came to 2 bases and at J to 11 bases, leaving 8 bases not matched to a gene. The CDR3 length is 12 residues. CDR3 in DNA: TGTGCCTGGAGTCCCCAGGGGGGGGCGGCTTTCTTT. Amino acid sequence: CAWSPQGGAAFF.

This clone showed up just a few times. This chain links TRBV5-4 with TRBJ2-7; 14 bases align to TRBD2. The V gene's germline CDR1 is SGHNT and CDR2 YYREEE (reference sequence). The V segment lost 0 bases and the J segment 6 bases; nucleotides outside the gene matches: 5. CDR3 length equals 16 residues. The CDR3 nucleotides read TGTGCCAGCAGCTTGGGACTAGCGGGGGGGCTCGGCGAGCAGTACTTC. This translates into CASSLGLAGGLGEQYF.